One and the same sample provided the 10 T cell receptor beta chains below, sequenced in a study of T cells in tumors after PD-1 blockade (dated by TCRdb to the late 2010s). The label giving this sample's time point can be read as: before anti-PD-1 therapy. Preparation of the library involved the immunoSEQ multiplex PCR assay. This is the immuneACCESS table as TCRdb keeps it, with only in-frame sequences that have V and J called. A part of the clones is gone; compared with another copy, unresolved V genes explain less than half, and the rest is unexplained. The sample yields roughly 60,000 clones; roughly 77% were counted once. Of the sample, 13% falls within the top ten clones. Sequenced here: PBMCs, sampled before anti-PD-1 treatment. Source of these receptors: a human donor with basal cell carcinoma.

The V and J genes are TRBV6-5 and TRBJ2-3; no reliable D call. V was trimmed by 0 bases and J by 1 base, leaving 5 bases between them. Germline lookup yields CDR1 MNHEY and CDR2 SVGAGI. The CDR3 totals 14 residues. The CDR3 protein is CASSYSRGTDTQYF. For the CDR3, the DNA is TGTGCCAGCAGTTACTCTAGGGGCACAGATACGCAGTATTTT.

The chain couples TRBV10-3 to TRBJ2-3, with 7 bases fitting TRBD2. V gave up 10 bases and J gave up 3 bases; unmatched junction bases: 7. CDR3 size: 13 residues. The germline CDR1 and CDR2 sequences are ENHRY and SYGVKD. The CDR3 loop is CATYGGKTDTQYF. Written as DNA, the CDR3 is TGTGCCACGTACGGGGGGAAGACAGATACGCAGTATTTT.

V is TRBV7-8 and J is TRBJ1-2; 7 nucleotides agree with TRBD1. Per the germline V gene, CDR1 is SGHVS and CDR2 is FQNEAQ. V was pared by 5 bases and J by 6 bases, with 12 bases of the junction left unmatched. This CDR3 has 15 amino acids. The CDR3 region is CASSLRTGGSDGYTF. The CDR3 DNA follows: TGTGCCAGCAGCCTCCGGACAGGAGGGTCTGATGGCTACACCTTC.

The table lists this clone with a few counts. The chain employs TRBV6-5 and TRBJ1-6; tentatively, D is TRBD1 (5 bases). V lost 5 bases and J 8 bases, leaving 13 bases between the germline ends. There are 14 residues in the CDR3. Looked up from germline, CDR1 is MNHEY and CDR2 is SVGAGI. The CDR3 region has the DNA TGTGCCAGCAGTCGCGGGACGGAGCATTCACCCCTCCACTTT. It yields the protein CASSRGTEHSPLHF.

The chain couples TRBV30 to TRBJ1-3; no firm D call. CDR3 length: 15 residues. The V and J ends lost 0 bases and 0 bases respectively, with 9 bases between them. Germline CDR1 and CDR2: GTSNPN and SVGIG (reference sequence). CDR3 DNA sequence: TGTGCCTGGAGTGTCGCCCCACACTCTGGAAACACCATATATTTT. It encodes CAWSVAPHSGNTIYF.

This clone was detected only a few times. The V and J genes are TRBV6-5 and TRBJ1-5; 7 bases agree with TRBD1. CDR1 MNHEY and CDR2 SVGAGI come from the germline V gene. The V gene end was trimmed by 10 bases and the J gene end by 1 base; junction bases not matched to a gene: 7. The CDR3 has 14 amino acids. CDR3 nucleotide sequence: TGTGCCACCTCCGACAGGGCGAGCAATCAGCCCCAGCATTTT. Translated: CATSDRASNQPQHF.

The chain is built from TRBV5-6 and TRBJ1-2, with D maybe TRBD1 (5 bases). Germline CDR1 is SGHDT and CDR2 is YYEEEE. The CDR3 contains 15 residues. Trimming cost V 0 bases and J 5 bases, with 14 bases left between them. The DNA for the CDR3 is TGTGCCAGCAGCTTGGGCAACCGACAGCGATATGGCTACACCTTC. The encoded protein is CASSLGNRQRYGYTF. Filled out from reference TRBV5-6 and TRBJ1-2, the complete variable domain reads DAGVTQSPTHLIKTRGQQVTLRCSPKSGHDTVSWYQQALGQGPQFIFQYYEEEERQRGNFPDRFSGHQFPNYSSELNVNALLLGDSALYLCASSLGNRQRYGYTFGSGTRLTVV.

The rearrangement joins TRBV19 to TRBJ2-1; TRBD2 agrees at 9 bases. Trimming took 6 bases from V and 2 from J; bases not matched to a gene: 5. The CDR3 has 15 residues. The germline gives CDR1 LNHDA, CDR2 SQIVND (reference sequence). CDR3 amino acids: CASRIKRGAYNEQFF. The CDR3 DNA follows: TGTGCCAGTAGGATAAAGCGGGGGGCCTACAATGAGCAGTTCTTC.

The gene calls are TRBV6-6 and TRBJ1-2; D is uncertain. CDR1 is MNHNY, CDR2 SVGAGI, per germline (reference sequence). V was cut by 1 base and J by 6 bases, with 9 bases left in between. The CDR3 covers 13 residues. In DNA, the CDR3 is TGTGCCAGCAGTTACTATATGGCAAATGGCTACACCTTC. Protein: CASSYYMANGYTF.

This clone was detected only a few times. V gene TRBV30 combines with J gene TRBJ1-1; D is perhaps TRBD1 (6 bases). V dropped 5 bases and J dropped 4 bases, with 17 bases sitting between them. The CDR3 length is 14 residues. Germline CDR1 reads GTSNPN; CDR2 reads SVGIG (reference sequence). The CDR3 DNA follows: TGTGCCTGGGGGCGGACAGCCGGGGGCACTGAAGCTTTCTTT. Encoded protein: CAWGRTAGGTEAFF.